This T cell receptor beta chain was identified during a study of OX40 agonist ivuxolimab in advanced cancers. In terms of the full investigation: Ivuxolimab was a fully human IgG2 agonistic monoclonal antibody targeting the costimulatory receptor OX40 (CD134). In the dose-escalation cohort, 82.7% of patients were male, and the mean age was roughly 60 years with a range of roughly 23 to 79. Three dose-escalation patients achieved partial responses, one with hepatocellular carcinoma and two with cutaneous melanoma. Intravenous ivuxolimab was administered to patients every 2 weeks at six dose levels: 0.01, 0.1, 0.3, 1.5, 3 and 10 mg/kg. Peripheral TCRbeta sequencing aimed to test whether ivuxolimab altered TCR sequence diversity and caused clonal T-cell expansion. The paper reports the monotherapy dose-escalation portion (N ≈ 50 patients) of the phase I ivuxolimab trial. Prior anti-PD-1, anti-PD-L1 or anti-CTLA-4 therapy was permitted, and checkpoint inhibitors had been received by 40% to 50% of dose-escalation patients. Of the 50 to 55 patients in dose escalation, about 20 had hepatocellular carcinoma, about 15 had melanoma, 9 had renal cell carcinoma and 9 had head and neck cancer. Points the paper makes about the study in general: Antigen specificity was not determined for the clonally expanded peripheral T cells. At doses of 0.1 to 3.0 mg/kg, clonal expansion of both CD4+ and CD8+ blood T cells was observed from baseline to week 6. In partial responders in the 0.1-3.0 mg/kg groups, normalized peripheral clonal expansion was found to be among the lowest, especially among CD8+ T cells. Low levels of normalized T-cell clonal expansion were also seen in some nonresponding patients. After ivuxolimab, expanded clones were on average more numerous among CD8+ T cells than among CD4+ T cells.

Patients with a history of autoimmune disease or receiving systemic immunosuppression were excluded from the trial. Peripheral blood for TCR sequencing was collected from all dose cohorts at baseline, on cycle 4 day 1, and on cycle 7 day 1. Samples were obtained from an open-label, multicenter, first-in-human phase I dose-escalation trial of ivuxolimab. Adults with locally advanced or metastatic head and neck squamous cell, hepatocellular, melanoma or renal cell carcinoma were enrolled in the trial. Before TCR sequencing, CD4+ T cells and CD8+ T cells from peripheral blood were sorted into separate populations. Genomic DNA was isolated from the sorted cells so that the TCRbeta CDR3 region could be sequenced. The immunoSEQ Assay was used for sequencing of TCRbeta CDR3 regions. Held by TCRdb, this immuneACCESS table contains in-frame sequences only and omits some clones. Under half of the omission traces to an unresolved V gene where checked; the cause of the rest is unknown. Counted in this sample were roughly 96,000 clones; roughly 80% of them appeared once. Of the sample, around 5.8% is held by the ten largest clones.

To note about this clone: The antigen it recognizes is unknown. No much larger clone is present one base from it, and per-base qualities are unavailable.

This receptor was taken from an adult with an advanced solid tumor such as melanoma, head and neck, liver or kidney cancer. The sequences come from CD4+ or CD8+ T cells sorted from blood, collected in a trial of the OX40 agonist ivuxolimab.

At the DNA level, the sequence is TGCGCCAGCGCCCTTAACCCGGGACAGGGGACTGAAGCTTTCTTT. The encoded protein is CASALNPGQGTEAFF. This chain joins TRBV5-1 to TRBJ1-1, with 10 bases matching TRBD1. Looking up the germline V gene yields CDR1 SGHRS and CDR2 YFSETQ. V is pruned by 7 bases and J by 5 bases, leaving 11 bases of the junction without a gene match. Its CDR3 holds 15 amino acids, cysteine through phenylalanine. Only the CDR3 DNA stays, 45 bases, in frame from base 1.